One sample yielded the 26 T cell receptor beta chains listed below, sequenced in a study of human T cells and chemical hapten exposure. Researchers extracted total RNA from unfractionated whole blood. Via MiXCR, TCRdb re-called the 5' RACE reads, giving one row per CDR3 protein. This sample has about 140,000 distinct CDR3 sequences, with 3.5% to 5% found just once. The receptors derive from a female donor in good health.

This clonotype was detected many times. CDR3 residues: CASSGRPNEKLFF. The CDR3 region has the DNA TGTGCCAGCAGTGGGCGTCCTAATGAAAAACTGTTTTTT. The chain links TRBV7-6 to TRBJ1-4; D is ambiguous. The germline gives CDR1 SGHVS, CDR2 FNYEAQ. The CDR3 loop spans 13 amino acids. V lost 6 bases to trimming and J lost 3 bases, with 8 bases between them.

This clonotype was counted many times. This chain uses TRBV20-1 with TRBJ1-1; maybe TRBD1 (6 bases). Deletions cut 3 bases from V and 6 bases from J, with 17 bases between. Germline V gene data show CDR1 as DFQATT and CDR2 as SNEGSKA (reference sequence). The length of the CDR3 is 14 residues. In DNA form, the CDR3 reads TGCAGTGCTAGTCCGGGACACCTGGTCGCTGAAGCTTTCTTT. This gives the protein CSASPGHLVAEAFF.

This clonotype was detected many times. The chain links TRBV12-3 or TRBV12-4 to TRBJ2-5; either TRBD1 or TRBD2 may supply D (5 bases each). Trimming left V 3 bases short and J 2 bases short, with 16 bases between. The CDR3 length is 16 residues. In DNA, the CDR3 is TGTGCCAGCAGTTTGGTGGTCGGTTGGGGGCAAGAGACCCAGTACTTC. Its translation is CASSLVVGWGQETQYF.

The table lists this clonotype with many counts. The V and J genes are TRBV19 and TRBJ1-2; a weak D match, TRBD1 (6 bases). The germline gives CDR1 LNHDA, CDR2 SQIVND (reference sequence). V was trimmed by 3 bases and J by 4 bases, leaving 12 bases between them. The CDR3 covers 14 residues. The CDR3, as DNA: TGTGCCAGTAGTATCAAAGGGGGGGTCTATGGCTACACCTTC. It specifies CASSIKGGVYGYTF.

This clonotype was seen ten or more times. The CDR3 DNA reads TGTGCCAGCAGCCTGCAGATTTTCGAGCAGTACTTC. Amino acids: CASSLQIFEQYF. The chain is built from TRBV12-3 or TRBV12-4 and TRBJ2-7; no clear D. The length of the CDR3 is 12 residues. V lost 6 bases and J lost 6, with 12 bases in between.

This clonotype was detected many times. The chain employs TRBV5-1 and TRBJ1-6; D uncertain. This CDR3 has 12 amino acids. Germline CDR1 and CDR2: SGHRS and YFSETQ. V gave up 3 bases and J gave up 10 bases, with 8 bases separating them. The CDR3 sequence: CASSYTGSPLHF. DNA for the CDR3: TGCGCCAGCAGCTACACGGGGTCACCCCTCCACTTT.

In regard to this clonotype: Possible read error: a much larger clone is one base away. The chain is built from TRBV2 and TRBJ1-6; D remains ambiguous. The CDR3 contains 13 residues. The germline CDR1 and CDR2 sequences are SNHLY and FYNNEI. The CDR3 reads CASRVYQDSPLNF. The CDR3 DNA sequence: TGTGCCAGCAGGGTTTACCAGGATTCACCCCTCAACTTT.

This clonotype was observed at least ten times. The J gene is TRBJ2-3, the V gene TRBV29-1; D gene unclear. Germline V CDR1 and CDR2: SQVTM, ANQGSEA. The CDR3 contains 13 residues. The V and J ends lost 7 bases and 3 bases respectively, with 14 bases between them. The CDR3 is CSAEKDRTDTQYF. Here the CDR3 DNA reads TGCAGCGCAGAGAAGGACCGGACAGATACGCAGTATTTT.

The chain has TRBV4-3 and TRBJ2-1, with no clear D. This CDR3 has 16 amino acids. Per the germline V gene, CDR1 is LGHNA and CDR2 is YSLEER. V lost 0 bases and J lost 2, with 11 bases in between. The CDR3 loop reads CASSQDTDPAYNEQFF. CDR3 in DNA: TGCGCCAGCAGCCAAGATACGGACCCCGCCTACAATGAGCAGTTCTTC.

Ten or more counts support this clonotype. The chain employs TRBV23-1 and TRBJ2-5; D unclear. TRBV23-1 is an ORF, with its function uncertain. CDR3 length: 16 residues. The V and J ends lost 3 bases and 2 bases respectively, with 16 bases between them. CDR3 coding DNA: TGCGCCAGCAGTCAGCCCGGGCCCCCCGGGCAAGAGACCCAGTACTTC. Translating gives CASSQPGPPGQETQYF.

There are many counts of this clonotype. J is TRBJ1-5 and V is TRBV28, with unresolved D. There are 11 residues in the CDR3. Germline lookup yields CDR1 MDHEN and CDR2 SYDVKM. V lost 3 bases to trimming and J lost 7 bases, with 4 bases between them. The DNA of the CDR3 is TGTGCCAGCAGTTTTAGCCAGCCCCAGCATTTT. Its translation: CASSFSQPQHF.

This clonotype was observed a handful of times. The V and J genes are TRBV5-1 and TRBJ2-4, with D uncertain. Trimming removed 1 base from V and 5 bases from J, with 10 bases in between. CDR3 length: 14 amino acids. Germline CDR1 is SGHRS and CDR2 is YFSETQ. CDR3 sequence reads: CASSLRVSQNIQYF. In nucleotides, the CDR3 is TGCGCCAGCAGCTTGAGGGTATCCCAAAACATTCAGTACTTC.

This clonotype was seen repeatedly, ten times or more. The CDR3 is CASSLVGTLHF. The CDR3, as DNA: TGTGCCAGCAGCTTAGTGGGGACCCTCCACTTT. This chain connects TRBV13 to TRBJ1-6; D gene unclear. CDR3 size: 11 residues. Germline assignment: CDR1 PRHDT and CDR2 FYEKMQ (reference sequence). The V and J ends lost 1 base and 14 bases respectively, with 6 bases between them.

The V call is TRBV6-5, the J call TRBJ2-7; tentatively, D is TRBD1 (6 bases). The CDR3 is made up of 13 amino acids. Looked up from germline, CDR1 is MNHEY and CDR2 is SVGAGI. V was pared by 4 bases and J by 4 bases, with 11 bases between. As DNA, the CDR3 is TGTGCCAGCAGTTCCCAGGGGTTGTACGAGCAGTACTTC. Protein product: CASSSQGLYEQYF.

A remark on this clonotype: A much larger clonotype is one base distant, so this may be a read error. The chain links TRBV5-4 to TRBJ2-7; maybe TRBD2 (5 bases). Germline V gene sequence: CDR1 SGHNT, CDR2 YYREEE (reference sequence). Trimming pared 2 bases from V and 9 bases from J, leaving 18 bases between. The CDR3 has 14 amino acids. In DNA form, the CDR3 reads TGTGCCAGCAGCTTCGGGCGAGCGGCAGGTTGGCAGTACTTC. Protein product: CASSFGRAAGWQYF.

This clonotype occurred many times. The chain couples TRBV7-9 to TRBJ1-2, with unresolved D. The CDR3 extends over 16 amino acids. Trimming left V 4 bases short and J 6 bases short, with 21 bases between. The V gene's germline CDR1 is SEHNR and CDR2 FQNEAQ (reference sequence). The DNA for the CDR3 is TGTGCCAGCAGCTCCGGCAAGGGCCCCCCCTCTGATGGCTACACCTTC. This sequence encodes CASSSGKGPPSDGYTF.

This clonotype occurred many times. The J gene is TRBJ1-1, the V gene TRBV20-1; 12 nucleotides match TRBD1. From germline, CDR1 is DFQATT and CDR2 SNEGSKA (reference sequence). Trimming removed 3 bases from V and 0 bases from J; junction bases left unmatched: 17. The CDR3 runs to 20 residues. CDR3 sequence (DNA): TGCAGTGCTAGCCCTTCTGGGACAGGGGGCTTCTCTTTACTGAACACTGAAGCTTTCTTT. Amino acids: CSASPSGTGGFSLLNTEAFF.

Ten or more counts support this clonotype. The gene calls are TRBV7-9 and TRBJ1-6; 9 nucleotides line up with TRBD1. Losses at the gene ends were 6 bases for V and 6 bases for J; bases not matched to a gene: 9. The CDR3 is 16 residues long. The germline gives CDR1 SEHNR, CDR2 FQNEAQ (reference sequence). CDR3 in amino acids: CASSTGTGTGNSPLHF. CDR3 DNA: TGTGCCAGCAGTACTGGGACAGGGACGGGTAATTCACCCCTCCACTTT.

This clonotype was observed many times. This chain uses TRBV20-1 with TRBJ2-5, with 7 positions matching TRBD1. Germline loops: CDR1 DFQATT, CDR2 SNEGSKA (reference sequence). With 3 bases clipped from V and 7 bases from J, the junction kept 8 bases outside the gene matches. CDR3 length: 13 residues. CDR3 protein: CSARGQTSLTQYF. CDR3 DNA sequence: TGCAGTGCTAGGGGACAGACCTCCCTGACCCAGTACTTC.

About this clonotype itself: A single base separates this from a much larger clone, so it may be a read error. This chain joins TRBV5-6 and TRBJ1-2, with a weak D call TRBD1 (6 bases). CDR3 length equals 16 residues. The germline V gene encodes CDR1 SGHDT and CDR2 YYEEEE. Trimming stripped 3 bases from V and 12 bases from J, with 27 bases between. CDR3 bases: TGTGCCAGCAGCTCCCGGTACACCCCACGCGAGGGGGGCGACACCTTC. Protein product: CASSSRYTPREGGDTF.

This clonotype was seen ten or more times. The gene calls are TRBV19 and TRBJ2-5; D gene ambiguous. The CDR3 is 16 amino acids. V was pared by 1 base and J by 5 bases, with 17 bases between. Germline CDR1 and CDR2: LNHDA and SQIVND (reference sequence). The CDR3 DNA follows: TGTGCCAGTAGTATAGGCGGATTTGTCATTCAGGAGACCCAGTACTTC. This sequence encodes CASSIGGFVIQETQYF.

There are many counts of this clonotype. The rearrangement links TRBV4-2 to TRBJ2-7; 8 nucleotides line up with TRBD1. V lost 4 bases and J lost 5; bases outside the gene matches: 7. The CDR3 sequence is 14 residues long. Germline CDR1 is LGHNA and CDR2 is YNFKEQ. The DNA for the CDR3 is TGTGCCAGCAGCCCCGGGACAGGTTGGGACGAGCAGTACTTC. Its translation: CASSPGTGWDEQYF.

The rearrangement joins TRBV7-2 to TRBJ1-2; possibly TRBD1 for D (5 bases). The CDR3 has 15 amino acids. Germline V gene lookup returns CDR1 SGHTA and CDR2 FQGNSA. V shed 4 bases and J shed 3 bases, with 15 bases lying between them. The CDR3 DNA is TGTGCCAGCAGCTCTTACCTGGGACGAGACTATGGCTACACCTTC. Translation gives CASSSYLGRDYGYTF.

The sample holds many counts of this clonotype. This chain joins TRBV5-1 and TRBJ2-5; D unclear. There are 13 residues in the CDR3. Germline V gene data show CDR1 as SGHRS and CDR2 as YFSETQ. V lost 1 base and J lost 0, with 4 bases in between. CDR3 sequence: CASSLRHQETQYF. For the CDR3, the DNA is TGCGCCAGCAGCTTGAGGCACCAAGAGACCCAGTACTTC.

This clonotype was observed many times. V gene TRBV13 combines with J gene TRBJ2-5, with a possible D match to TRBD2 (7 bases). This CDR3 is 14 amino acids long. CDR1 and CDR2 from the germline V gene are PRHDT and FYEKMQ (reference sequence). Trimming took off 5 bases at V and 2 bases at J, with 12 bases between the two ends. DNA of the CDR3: TGTGCCAGCAGCCCACGGGGGGCACAAGAGACCCAGTACTTC. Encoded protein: CASSPRGAQETQYF. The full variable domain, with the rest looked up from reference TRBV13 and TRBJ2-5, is AAGVIQSPRHLIKEKRETATLKCYPIPRHDTVYWYQQGPGQDPQFLISFYEKMQSDKGSIPDRFSAQQFSDYHSELNMSSLELGDSALYFCASSPRGAQETQYFGPGTRLLVL.

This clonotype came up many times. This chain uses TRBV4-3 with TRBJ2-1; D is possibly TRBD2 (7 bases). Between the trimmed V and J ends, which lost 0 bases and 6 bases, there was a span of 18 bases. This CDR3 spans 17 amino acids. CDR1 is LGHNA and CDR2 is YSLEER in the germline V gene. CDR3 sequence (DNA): TGCGCCAGCAGCCAAGATCGGGGGGCAGGGGCGGTCAATGAGCAGTTCTTC. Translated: CASSQDRGAGAVNEQFF.